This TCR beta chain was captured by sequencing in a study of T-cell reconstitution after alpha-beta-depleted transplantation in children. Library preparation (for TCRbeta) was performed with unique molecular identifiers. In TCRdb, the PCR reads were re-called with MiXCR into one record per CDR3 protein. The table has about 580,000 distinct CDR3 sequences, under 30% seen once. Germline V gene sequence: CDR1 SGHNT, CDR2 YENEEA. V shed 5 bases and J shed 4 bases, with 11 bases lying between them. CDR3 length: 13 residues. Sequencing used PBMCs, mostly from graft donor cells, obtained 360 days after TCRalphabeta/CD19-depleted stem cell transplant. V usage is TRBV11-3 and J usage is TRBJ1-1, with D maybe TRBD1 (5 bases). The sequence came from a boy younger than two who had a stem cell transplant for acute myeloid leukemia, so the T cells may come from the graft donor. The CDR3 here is CASSRGLPTEAFF. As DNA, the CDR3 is TGTGCCAGCAGCCGGGGACTGCCCACTGAAGCTTTCTTT.